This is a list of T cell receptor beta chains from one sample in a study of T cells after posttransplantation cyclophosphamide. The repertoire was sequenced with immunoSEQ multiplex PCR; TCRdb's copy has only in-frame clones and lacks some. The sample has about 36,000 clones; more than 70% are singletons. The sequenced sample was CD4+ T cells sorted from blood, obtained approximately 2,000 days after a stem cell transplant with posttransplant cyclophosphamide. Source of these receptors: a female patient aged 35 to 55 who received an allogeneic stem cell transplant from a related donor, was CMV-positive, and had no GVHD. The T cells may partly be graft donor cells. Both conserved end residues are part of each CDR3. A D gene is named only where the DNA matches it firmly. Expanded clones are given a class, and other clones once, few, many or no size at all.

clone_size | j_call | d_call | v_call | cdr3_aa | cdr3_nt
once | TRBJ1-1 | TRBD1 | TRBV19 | CASSMDRGGWTEAFF | TGTGCCAGTAGTATGGACAGGGGAGGATGGACTGAAGCTTTCTTT
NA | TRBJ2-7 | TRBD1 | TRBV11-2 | CASSQIGRDRAHSYEQYF | TGTGCCAGCAGCCAAATTGGCAGGGACAGGGCCCACTCCTACGAGCAGTACTTC
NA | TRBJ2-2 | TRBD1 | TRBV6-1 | CASTPGQGATGELFF | TGTGCCAGCACCCCAGGACAGGGAGCTACCGGGGAGCTGTTTTTT
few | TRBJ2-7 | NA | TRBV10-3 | CAISDGSTGQYF | TGTGCCATCAGTGATGGTTCGACGGGGCAGTACTTC
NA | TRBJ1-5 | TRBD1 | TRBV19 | CASSNPQGVSNQPQHF | TGTGCCAGTAGTAACCCCCAGGGGGTTAGCAATCAGCCCCAGCATTTT
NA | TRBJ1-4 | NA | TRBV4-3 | CASSQEGGVGEKLFF | TGCGCCAGCAGCCAAGAAGGGGGGGTAGGCGAAAAACTGTTTTTT
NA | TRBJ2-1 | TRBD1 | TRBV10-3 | CATRDRVNEQFF | TGTGCCACCCGAGACAGGGTCAATGAGCAGTTCTTC
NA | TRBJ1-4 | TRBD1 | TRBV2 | CASRDRDREKLFF | TGTGCCAGCAGAGACAGGGATCGAGAAAAACTGTTTTTT
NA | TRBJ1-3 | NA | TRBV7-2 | CASSLVGAGNTIYF | TGTGCCAGCAGCTTGGTCGGGGCTGGAAACACCATATATTTT
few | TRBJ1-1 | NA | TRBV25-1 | CASSDAGVNTEAFF | TGTGCCAGCAGTGACGCAGGGGTGAACACTGAAGCTTTCTTT
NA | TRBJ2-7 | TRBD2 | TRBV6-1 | CASSRTSGTYEQYF | TGTGCCAGCAGTCGGACTAGCGGGACCTACGAGCAGTACTTC
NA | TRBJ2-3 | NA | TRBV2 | CASSRQSVSRDTQYF | TGTGCCAGCAGCAGACAGTCAGTTTCTCGAGATACGCAGTATTTT
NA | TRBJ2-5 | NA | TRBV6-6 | CASSYLDRFQETQYF | TGTGCCAGCAGTTACTTAGACAGGTTCCAAGAGACCCAGTACTTC
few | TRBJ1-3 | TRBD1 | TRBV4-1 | CASSQGGTVNSGNTIYF | TGCGCCAGCAGCCAAGGAGGGACAGTCAACTCTGGAAACACCATATATTTT
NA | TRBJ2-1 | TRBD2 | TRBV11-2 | CASSPLAGAYNEQFF | TGTGCCAGCTCCCCCCTAGCGGGGGCTTACAATGAGCAGTTCTTC
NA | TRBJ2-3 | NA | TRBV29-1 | CSVEGGQPDTQYF | TGCAGCGTTGAAGGGGGCCAGCCAGATACGCAGTATTTT
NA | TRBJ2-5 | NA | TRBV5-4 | CASSSNGQETQYF | TGTGCCAGCAGCTCGAACGGTCAAGAGACCCAGTACTTC
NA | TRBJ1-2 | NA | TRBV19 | CASINLSNRNYGYTF | TGTGCCAGTATAAACCTATCCAACCGCAACTATGGCTACACCTTC
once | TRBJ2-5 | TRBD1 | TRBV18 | CATRDRGQETQYF | TGTGCCACCAGGGACAGGGGCCAAGAGACCCAGTACTTC
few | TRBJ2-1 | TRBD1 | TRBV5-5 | CASSLGDRGRRQYNEQFF | TGTGCCAGCAGCTTGGGGGACAGGGGGCGCAGACAGTACAATGAGCAGTTCTTC
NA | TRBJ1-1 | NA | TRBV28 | CASTEQGRTEAFF | TGTGCCAGCACCGAACAGGGAAGGACTGAAGCTTTCTTT
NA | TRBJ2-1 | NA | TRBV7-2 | CASSTRPGGGEQFF | TGTGCCAGCAGCACTCGCCCGGGTGGCGGTGAGCAGTTCTTC
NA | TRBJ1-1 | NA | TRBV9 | CASSVRAMNTEAFF | TGTGCCAGCAGCGTCAGGGCCATGAACACTGAAGCTTTCTTT
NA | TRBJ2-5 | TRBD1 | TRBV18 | CASSPGQGRRETQYF | TGTGCCAGCTCGCCAGGACAGGGTCGAAGGGAGACCCAGTACTTC
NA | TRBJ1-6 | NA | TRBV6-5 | CASTSRGGYNSPLHF | TGTGCCAGCACCTCACGGGGGGGGTATAATTCACCCCTCCACTTT
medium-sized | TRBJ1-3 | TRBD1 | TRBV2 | CASAGTASGNTIYF | TGTGCCAGCGCCGGGACAGCTTCTGGAAACACCATATATTTT
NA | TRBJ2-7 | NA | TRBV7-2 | CASSPTGPFEQYF | TGTGCCAGCAGCCCCACAGGGCCATTCGAGCAGTACTTC
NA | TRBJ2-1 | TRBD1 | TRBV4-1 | CASSQVDRGPYNEQFF | TGCGCCAGCAGCCAAGTTGACAGGGGGCCCTACAATGAGCAGTTCTTC
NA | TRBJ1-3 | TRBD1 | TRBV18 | CASSPLLAAGGSGNTIYF | TGTGCCAGCTCACCACTTCTCGCGGCAGGGGGCTCTGGAAACACCATATATTTT
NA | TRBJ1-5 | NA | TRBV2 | CASSALNSIGSNQPQHF | TGTGCCAGCAGTGCCCTTAACAGCATAGGTAGCAATCAGCCCCAGCATTTT
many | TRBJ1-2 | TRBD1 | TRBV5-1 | CASSLEERGRRYGYTF | TGCGCCAGCAGCTTGGAAGAGAGGGGGCGCCGGTATGGCTACACCTTC
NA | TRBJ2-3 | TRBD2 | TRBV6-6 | CASSYGLAGGTDTQYF | TGTGCCAGCAGTTACGGGCTAGCGGGGGGAACAGATACGCAGTATTTT
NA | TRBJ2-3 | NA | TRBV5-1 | CASSLDSVGVLTDTQYF | TGCGCCAGCAGCTTGGATAGTGTCGGGGTCCTCACAGATACGCAGTATTTT
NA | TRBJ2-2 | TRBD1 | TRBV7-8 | CASDRDTGELFF | TGTGCCAGCGACAGGGACACCGGGGAGCTGTTTTTT
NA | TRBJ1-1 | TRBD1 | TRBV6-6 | CASSAGTGVGTEAFF | TGTGCCAGCAGTGCCGGGACAGGGGTGGGCACTGAAGCTTTCTTT
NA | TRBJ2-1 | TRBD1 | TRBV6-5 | CASSYGQGAFNEQFF | TGTGCCAGCAGTTACGGACAGGGGGCCTTTAATGAGCAGTTCTTC
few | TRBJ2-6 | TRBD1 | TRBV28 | CATRQGGNVLTF | TGTGCCACCAGACAGGGTGGCAACGTCCTGACTTTC
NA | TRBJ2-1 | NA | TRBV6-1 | CASSEVAGAEQFF | TGTGCCAGCAGTGAAGTCGCGGGGGCGGAGCAGTTCTTC
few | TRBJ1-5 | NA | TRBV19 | CASSILGGASQPQHF | TGTGCCAGTAGTATTTTAGGGGGGGCATCTCAGCCCCAGCATTTT
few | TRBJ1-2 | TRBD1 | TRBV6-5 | CASKRQGHYGYTF | TGTGCCAGCAAAAGACAGGGTCACTATGGCTACACCTTC
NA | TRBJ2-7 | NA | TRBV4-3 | CASSPGDLDRSYEQYF | TGCGCCAGCAGCCCGGGGGACCTAGATAGATCCTACGAGCAGTACTTC
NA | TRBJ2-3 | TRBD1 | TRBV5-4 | CASSFGQGAPDTQYF | TGTGCCAGCAGCTTCGGACAGGGGGCCCCAGATACGCAGTATTTT
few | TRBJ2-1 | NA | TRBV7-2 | CASSLVGGRTYNEQFF | TGTGCCAGCAGCTTAGTGGGGGGACGAACCTACAATGAGCAGTTCTTC
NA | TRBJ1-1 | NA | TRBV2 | CASGRTANTEAFF | TGTGCCAGCGGTCGGACAGCGAACACTGAAGCTTTCTTT
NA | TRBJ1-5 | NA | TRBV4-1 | CASSRQEFTDQPQHF | TGCGCCAGCAGCCGACAAGAGTTCACCGATCAGCCCCAGCATTTT
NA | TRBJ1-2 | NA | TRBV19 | CASSSGTGSRHYGYTF | TGTGCCAGTAGTAGCGGCACAGGGTCCCGGCACTATGGCTACACCTTC
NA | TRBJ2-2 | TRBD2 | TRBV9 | CASSVVDGGALGPAGELFF | TGTGCCAGCAGCGTAGTGGACGGGGGGGCACTGGGTCCAGCCGGGGAGCTGTTTTTT
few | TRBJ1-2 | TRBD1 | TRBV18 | CASSPPLGQGDTF | TGTGCCAGCTCACCACCGCTAGGACAGGGAGACACCTTC
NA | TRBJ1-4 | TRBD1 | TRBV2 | CASREQGGTVIEKLFF | TGTGCCAGCAGAGAGCAGGGGGGCACAGTTATAGAAAAACTGTTTTTT
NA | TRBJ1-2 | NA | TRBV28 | CATAFNIGGYTF | TGTGCCACCGCATTCAATATCGGGGGCTACACCTTC
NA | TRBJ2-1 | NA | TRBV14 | CASSHPGTRREQFF | TGTGCCAGCAGCCACCCAGGGACTCGTCGGGAGCAGTTCTTC
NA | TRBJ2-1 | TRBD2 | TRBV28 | CASSPSGGGAYNEQFF | TGTGCCAGCAGCCCCTCCGGCGGGGGGGCCTACAATGAGCAGTTCTTC